This T cell receptor beta chain was captured in a study of T cells after yellow fever vaccination (dated by TCRdb to between 2018 and 2021). About the full investigation: The SMART-Seq v4 Ultra Low Input RNA kit was used to prepare libraries from fractions with low cell numbers. To track T-cell clones before and after primary and booster YFV17D yellow fever vaccination, bulk TCR alpha and beta repertoires were sequenced longitudinally. Two healthy male donors made up the cohort, one aged 18 to 30 years and the other aged 30 to 40 years. Blood was collected at multiple timepoints before and after primary and secondary immunization, and bulk PBMC replicates and cell subsets were isolated.

The junction carries 15 bases between V and J, which are trimmed by 5 bases and 8 bases respectively. The CDR1 and CDR2 encoded by the germline V gene are SGHTA and FQGNSA. The CDR3 has 13 amino acids, counting the end cysteine and phenylalanine. Here the CDR3 DNA is all that survives: 39 bases in frame from base 1. The treatment or condition label here, explained by the study, means: live attenuated yellow fever vaccine strain. Two biological replicates of bulk PBMCs were collected at each blood-draw timepoint. PBMCs were isolated from peripheral blood using a standard Ficoll-Paque protocol. TriZol was used to extract RNA from bulk PBMCs, CD4 and CD8 fractions, and dextramer-positive and dextramer-negative fractions. In its sample, this clonotype was seen many times. The antigen it recognizes is unknown. No base quality values were provided; no much bigger clone lies one nucleotide off. TCR cDNA was made using 5'RACE template switching, a step that added a universal primer site and unique molecular identifiers. Priming of cDNA synthesis was performed from both the TCR alpha and TCR beta constant segments. Library amplification used two PCR steps, and the second PCR step added sample barcodes and sequencing adapters. Sequencing of libraries was performed on Illumina HiSeq 2500 (2x100 bp) or NovaSeq (2x150 bp). From the authors' description of their analysis: Reads were demultiplexed and collapsed into UMI consensus sequences with MIGEC, and V(D)J alignment was performed with MiXCR. Vaccine-responding clonotypes were defined with edgeR using replicate PBMC samples, requiring FDR below 0.01 and a log2 fold change above 5 up to day 15. Bulk clonotypes were assigned CD4 or CD8 identity according to which sequenced CD4 or CD8 repertoire held them at higher abundance. TCRdb reprocessed the public reads (quality trimming at Q25 with fastp, clone calling with MiXCR) and kept in-frame beta chains. Each entry merges the rows of one CDR3 protein and shows their most common DNA and genes. Clone size and V and J calls follow TCRdb, not the original study. The sample table holds hundreds of thousands of distinct CDR3 sequences, of which about 8.3% were seen once. Clones ranked in the top ten supply 17% of the sample.

Paper-wide results and their limitations: Because only a couple of donors were included in the study, the extent to which the findings can be generalized is limited. Compared with the primary T-cell response, the secondary T-cell response was faster but weaker, reaching its peak on day 5 rather than on day 15. Because abundant contaminating clonotypes from the bulk population could be contained in FACS-sorted repertoires, computational filtering was required. Most clones expanded after primary vaccination were re-detected after the booster (about 95% of CD4 and 88% of CD8), suggesting broad memory maintenance. A small share of clonotypes was detected in both CD4 and CD8 compartments, with the overlap likely arising from convergent recombination.

The sequence is built from TRBV7-2 and TRBJ1-2, and perhaps TRBD1 as D gene, on 5 matching bases. The clonotype comes from a man younger than 35 who received the YFV17D yellow fever vaccine. Sequencing was performed on PBMCs, taken about 41 days after the first yellow fever vaccination. The sequenced DNA: TGTGCCAGCAGCGCGACGTACAGGAGCGGCTACACCTTC. Its protein product is CASSATYRSGYTF.